This T cell receptor (beta chain) originates from a study of beta chain features in type 1 diabetes. Across the whole study: In all, about 110 million sorted cells from all samples were analyzed.

Study outcomes and limitations: The question of HLA type influencing TCRB rearrangement was one that remained unresolved here.

This clone has a handful of counts. Its antigen is currently unknown. The whole isolated RNA underwent reverse transcription, so sequencing captured expressed TCRB transcripts. Assay used: immunoSEQ multiplex PCR; TCRdb lists only in-frame clones, some missing. The table lists 900,000 or so clones, roughly 15% of them singletons. Trimming took 1 base from V and 1 from J; bases not matched to a gene: 9. CDR1 is SGHTA, CDR2 FQGNSA, per germline. The CDR3 loop spans 19 amino acids. The source is a woman younger than 30 in good health. The sample comprised naive CD4+ T cells from blood. The rearrangement links TRBV7-2 to TRBJ2-7; 14 positions agree with TRBD2. The CDR3 loop is CASSLVGTSGSKLSYEQYF. In DNA form, the CDR3 reads TGTGCCAGCAGCTTAGTCGGGACTAGCGGGAGCAAATTATCCTACGAGCAGTACTTC.